What follows is one T cell receptor beta chain and its context. The antigen is undetermined. Germline loops: CDR1 SEHNR, CDR2 FQNEAQ (reference sequence). Trimming at V came to 0 bases and at J to 1 base, leaving 6 bases not matched to a gene. The CDR3 is 17 residues long. CD8 memory was a combination that joined CD45RO+ cells with CCR7-negative CD45RA+ TemRA cells. This record belongs to a study of shared clonotypes between healthy human individuals. The wider study: There were three CD4 naive, three CD4 memory, two CD8 naive and one CD8 memory plates per donor. Study-wide points: Researchers sampled blood only, noting tissue repertoires likely differ.

Once extracted for a subset, genomic DNA was divided evenly among several immunoSEQ plates. The data were produced by immunoSEQ multiplex PCR, yet TCRdb's version contains in-frame clones alone and is incomplete. The sample shows 300,000 to 400,000 clones, roughly 84% of them seen only once. Sample: memory CD8+ T cells sorted from blood. The subset: CD45RO+ cells pooled with CCR7-negative TemRA cells. V usage is TRBV7-9 and J usage is TRBJ2-5; 9 bases map to TRBD1. The receptor was isolated from a man younger than 35 in good health. The CDR3 spells CASSLAVGTGIQETQYF. In DNA, the CDR3 is TGTGCCAGCAGCTTAGCGGTCGGGACAGGGATCCAAGAGACCCAGTACTTC.